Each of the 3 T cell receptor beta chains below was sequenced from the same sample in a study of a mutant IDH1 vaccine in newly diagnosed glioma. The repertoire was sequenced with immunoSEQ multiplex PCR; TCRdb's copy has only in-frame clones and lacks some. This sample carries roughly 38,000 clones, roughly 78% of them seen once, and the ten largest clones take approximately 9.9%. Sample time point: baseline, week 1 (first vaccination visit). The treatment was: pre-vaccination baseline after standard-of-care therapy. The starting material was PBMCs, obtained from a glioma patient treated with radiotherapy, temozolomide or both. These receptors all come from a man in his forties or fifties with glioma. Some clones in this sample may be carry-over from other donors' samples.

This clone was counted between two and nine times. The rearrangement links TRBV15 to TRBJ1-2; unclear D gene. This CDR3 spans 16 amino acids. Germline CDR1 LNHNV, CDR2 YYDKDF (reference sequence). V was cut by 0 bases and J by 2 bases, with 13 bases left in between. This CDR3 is CATSRDRSSKNYGYTF. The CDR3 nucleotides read TGTGCCACCAGCAGAGACAGAAGCTCTAAAAACTATGGCTACACCTTC. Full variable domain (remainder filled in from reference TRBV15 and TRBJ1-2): DAMVIQNPRYQVTQFGKPVTLSCSQTLNHNVMYWYQQKSSQAPKLLFHYYDKDFNNEADTPDNFQSRRPNTSFCFLDIRSPGLGDTAMYLCATSRDRSSKNYGYTFGSGTRLTVV.

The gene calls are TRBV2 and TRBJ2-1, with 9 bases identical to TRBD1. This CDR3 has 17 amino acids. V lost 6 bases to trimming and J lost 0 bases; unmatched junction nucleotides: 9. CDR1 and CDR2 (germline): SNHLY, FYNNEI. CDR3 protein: CASRGGTGSNSYNEQFF. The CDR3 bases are TGTGCCAGCAGGGGGGGGACAGGGTCTAACTCCTACAATGAGCAGTTCTTC.

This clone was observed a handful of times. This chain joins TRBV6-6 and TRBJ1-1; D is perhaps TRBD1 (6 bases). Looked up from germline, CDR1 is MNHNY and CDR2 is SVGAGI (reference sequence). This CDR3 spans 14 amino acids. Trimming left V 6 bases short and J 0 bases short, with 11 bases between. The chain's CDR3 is CASSGTFVNTEAFF. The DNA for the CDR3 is TGTGCCAGCAGCGGGACATTCGTGAACACTGAAGCTTTCTTT.